Each of the 7 T cell receptor beta chains below was sequenced from the same sample in a study of identical twins (dated by TCRdb to 2015 to 2016). Receptor amplification or capture employed 5' RACE. Instrument used: Illumina HiSeq 2000. The public reads were run again by TCRdb, first through fastp at Q25 and then through MiXCR, and only productive beta chains were kept. Under each unique CDR3 protein, matching rows form one entry showing the most common genes and DNA. The sample table lists around 490,000 distinct CDR3 sequences, about a fifth of them with a count of one. 0.48% of the sample rests with the top ten. These same data were also listed under a study on yellow fever vaccine responses in identical twins.

The sequenced material came from CD4+ T cells sorted from blood. These receptors all come from a woman under 30 in good health.

The chain uses TRBV24-1 and TRBJ2-3; D ambiguous. Looked up from germline, CDR1 is KGHDR and CDR2 is SFDVKD. There are 12 residues in the CDR3. V lost 9 bases and J lost 2, with 8 bases in between. Here the CDR3 DNA reads TGTGCCACCGATGGCAACACAGATACGCAGTATTTT. Its protein is CATDGNTDTQYF.

The gene calls are TRBV5-1 and TRBJ2-3, with 7 positions matching TRBD1. Trimming at V came to 7 bases and at J to 2 bases, leaving 7 bases not matched to a gene. Germline values: CDR1 SGHRS, CDR2 YFSETQ. This CDR3 is 14 amino acids long. The CDR3 DNA is TGCGCCAGCCGCCCAGGGGGTATCACAGATACGCAGTATTTT. This gives the protein CASRPGGITDTQYF.

This sequence joins TRBV5-1 and TRBJ2-1; no clear D. V shed 5 bases and J shed 6 bases, with 9 bases lying between them. Germline CDR1 SGHRS, CDR2 YFSETQ. CDR3 length: 12 residues. The CDR3: CASSSSPNEQFF. The CDR3 DNA follows: TGCGCCAGCAGTTCGTCCCCCAATGAGCAGTTCTTC.

This clonotype was seen only a few times. The rearrangement links TRBV12-3 or TRBV12-4 to TRBJ2-1; 10 positions agree with TRBD2. V lost 7 bases and J lost 11; bases outside the gene matches: 11. The CDR3 consists of 14 residues. CDR3 nucleotides: TGTGCCAGCACCCTCAGGGAGCGGGGGGGCCAGCAGTTCTTC. It encodes CASTLRERGGQQFF.

This clonotype was counted only a few times. The V gene is TRBV20-1, the J gene TRBJ1-5, with D possibly matching TRBD1 (6 bases). V was trimmed by 5 bases and J by 8 bases, leaving 16 bases between them. The CDR3 contains 13 residues. Germline lookup yields CDR1 DFQATT and CDR2 SNEGSKA (reference sequence). The CDR3 spells CSADPQGSKPQHF. CDR3 DNA sequence: TGCAGTGCTGACCCGCAGGGGAGCAAGCCCCAGCATTTT.

The V and J genes are TRBV11-1 and TRBJ2-1, with 13 bases aligning to TRBD2. The trim removed 4 bases at V and 9 bases at J, leaving 6 bases unmatched. The CDR3 covers 15 residues. The germline gives CDR1 SGHAT, CDR2 FQDESV (reference sequence). Here the CDR3 reads CASSSTSGGYGEQFF. The DNA for the CDR3 is TGTGCCAGCAGCTCGACTAGCGGGGGGTATGGTGAGCAGTTCTTC.

V gene TRBV10-3 combines with J gene TRBJ2-1; 9 positions agree with TRBD1. Germline V gene data show CDR1 as ENHRY and CDR2 as SYGVKD. The V and J ends lost 10 bases and 10 bases, in that order; junction bases with no gene match: 11. The CDR3 extends over 13 amino acids. In DNA, the CDR3 is TGTGCCAGCCGGACAGGGGAGGACCCCGAGCAGTTCTTC. The encoded protein is CASRTGEDPEQFF.